This TCR beta chain comes out of a study of shared clonotypes between healthy human individuals. Trimming cost V 3 bases and J 2 bases, with 14 bases left between them. Germline lookup yields CDR1 MNHNS and CDR2 SASEGT. The CDR3 has 15 amino acids. Study processing details: Without quality scores, immunoSEQ junctional reads could not be filtered like full-length reads. Libraries were prepared by immunoSEQ multiplex PCR; TCRdb keeps only in-frame clonotypes and omits some of them. The V and J calls and the clone size are those of that table, but D and trimming were determined from the DNA. The sample lists about 1.1 million clones, 70% to 80% occurring once. The study drew its donors from healthy HIV-negative adults without recent acute infections or vaccinations. Everyone who donated was a Caucasian adult who lived in Nashville, Tennessee. Splitting the CD4+ cells yielded a CD45RA+ naive subset and a CD45RA-negative memory subset.

The source material was memory CD4+ T cells from PBMCs. Described subset: CD45RA-negative fraction. V gene TRBV6-1 combines with J gene TRBJ2-7; D gene uncertain. The origin of this receptor is a man aged 18 to 30 in good health. Some clones in this sample may be carry-over from other donors' samples. As DNA, the CDR3 is TGTGCCAGCAGTGAGGTGTCCTTAAATACCTACGAGCAGTACTTC. Residues: CASSEVSLNTYEQYF.